The clone carrying this T cell receptor beta chain has only one observation. The sample comes from a study of blood T cell repertoires in COVID-19. Whole-study context: Sites across the United States, Italy and Spain contributed samples from acute and convalescent COVID-19. In each case, the material was cDNA or gDNA derived from T cells, B-cell-depleted T cells, or PBMCs.

The method was immunoSEQ multiplex PCR; TCRdb's version includes in-frame clones alone and lacks a portion of them. The sample holds 70,000 to 95,000 clones, roughly four fifths seen once. The clonotype was recovered from a human donor in a cohort sampled during active COVID-19. Sequencing was carried out using peripheral blood.

CDR3 in amino acids: CASSFKQGAPGYTF. CDR3 coding DNA: TGTGCCAGCAGCTTTAAACAGGGGGCGCCTGGCTACACCTTC. The V call is TRBV7-3, the J call TRBJ1-2; 9 bases agree with TRBD1. Germline CDR1 reads SGHTA; CDR2 reads FQGTGA. There are 14 residues in the CDR3. The trim removed 3 bases at V and 7 bases at J, leaving 6 bases unmatched. The complete variable domain, with remaining parts taken from reference TRBV7-3 and TRBJ1-2, reads GAGVSQTPSNKVTEKGKYVELRCDPISGHTALYWYRQSLGQGPEFLIYFQGTGAADDSGLPNDRFFAVRPEGSVSTLKIQRTERGDSAVYLCASSFKQGAPGYTFGSGTRLTVV.